One sample yielded the 10 T cell receptor beta chains listed below, sequenced in a study of memory CD4+ T cells and cytomegalovirus serostatus. Data came from immunoSEQ multiplex PCR; TCRdb stores just in-frame clones and leaves some out. The sample holds tens of thousands of clones, less than 85% seen once. The sort gate was single viable CD3+CD4+CD8-CD45RO+ cells for memory CD4+ T cells. What was sequenced was memory CD4+ T cells from blood. The receptors were gathered from an adult in good health and CMV-seronegative.

This clone came up a few times. The rearrangement links TRBV6-1 to TRBJ1-3; TRBD1 might be the D (5 bases). CDR3 size: 14 residues. The V gene lost 6 bases and the J gene lost 0 bases, with 9 bases spanning the gap. CDR1 is MNHNS and CDR2 is SASEGT in the germline V gene. This CDR3 is CASRTDYSGNTIYF. The CDR3 region has the DNA TGTGCCAGCAGGACAGATTACTCTGGAAACACCATATATTTT.

This clone appeared many times. The genes are TRBV9 and TRBJ2-7; D uncertain. The CDR3 consists of 13 residues. Germline V gives CDR1 SGDLS, CDR2 YYNGEE. Deletions cut 0 bases from V and 3 bases from J, with 7 bases between. CDR3: CASSVDGYYEQYF. The CDR3 DNA sequence: TGTGCCAGCAGCGTAGATGGTTACTACGAGCAGTACTTC.

V gene TRBV6-5 combines with J gene TRBJ1-3, with 7 nucleotides matching TRBD1. The CDR3 is 14 residues long. V shed 0 bases, J shed 9 bases, and the junction held 5 bases outside the gene matches. Germline-derived CDR1 and CDR2 are MNHEY and SVGAGI. The CDR3 protein is CASSYSTGETTIYF. The CDR3 region has the DNA TGTGCCAGCAGTTACTCAACAGGGGAGACCACCATATATTTT.

V and J are TRBV28 and TRBJ2-4; 7 nucleotides match TRBD1. V lost 5 bases to trimming and J lost 6 bases; unmatched junction nucleotides: 13. This CDR3 spans 16 amino acids. Germline lookup yields CDR1 MDHEN and CDR2 SYDVKM. The CDR3 loop is CASSPNAPDRVNIQYF. The CDR3, as DNA: TGTGCCAGCAGTCCCAACGCCCCAGACAGGGTAAACATTCAGTACTTC. Full variable domain (rest looked up from reference TRBV28 and TRBJ2-4): DVKVTQSSRYLVKRTGEKVFLECVQDMDHENMFWYRQDPGLGLRLIYFSYDVKMKEKGDIPEGYSVSREKKERFSLILESASTNQTSMYLCASSPNAPDRVNIQYFGAGTRLSVL.

The chain uses TRBV11-3 and TRBJ1-1; unclear D gene. From germline, CDR1 is SGHNT and CDR2 YENEEA. The CDR3 is 13 amino acids. Trimming cost V 0 bases and J 1 base, with 3 bases left between them. CDR3 DNA: TGTGCCAGCAGCTTAGATGGGAACACTGAAGCTTTCTTT. It specifies CASSLDGNTEAFF.

The chain is built from TRBV10-3 and TRBJ2-5, with 9 bases fitting TRBD2. V shed 6 bases and J 5 bases; nucleotides not matched to a gene: 7. Germline V gene lookup returns CDR1 ENHRY and CDR2 SYGVKD. The CDR3 has 14 residues. The CDR3 loop is CAIRSVSGGETQYF. The CDR3 coding sequence is TGTGCCATCAGATCGGTTAGCGGGGGTGAGACCCAGTACTTC.

The rearrangement uses TRBV7-9 and TRBJ2-6, with unresolved D. CDR1 SEHNR and CDR2 FQNEAQ come from the germline V gene (reference sequence). This CDR3 contains 18 residues. V was shortened by 7 bases and J by 0 bases, with 19 bases between the two germline ends. CDR3: CASTPLGTRNSGANVLTF. For the CDR3, the DNA is TGTGCCAGCACCCCGCTGGGCACCAGAAACTCTGGGGCCAACGTCCTGACTTTC.

V usage is TRBV6-5 and J usage is TRBJ2-2; D possibly uses TRBD1 or TRBD2 (5 bases each). Trimming removed 0 bases at V and 4 bases at J, with 9 bases between. The germline CDR1 and CDR2 sequences are MNHEY and SVGAGI. The CDR3 contains 15 residues. CDR3 in amino acids: CASSYSPGTTGELFF. The CDR3 DNA follows: TGTGCCAGCAGTTACTCGCCCGGGACCACCGGGGAGCTGTTTTTT.

The chain has TRBV2 and TRBJ1-5; D is undetermined. V was trimmed by 6 bases and J by 4 bases, leaving 13 bases between them. Germline lookup yields CDR1 SNHLY and CDR2 FYNNEI. The CDR3 consists of 14 residues. The DNA of the CDR3 is TGTGCCAGCAGCAGGACCTATGGGAATCAGCCCCAGCATTTT. Its translation: CASSRTYGNQPQHF.

The V gene is TRBV2, the J gene TRBJ1-5; D call uncertain. The CDR3 covers 13 residues. The V gene lost 2 bases and the J gene lost 9 bases, with 11 bases spanning the gap. Germline V gives CDR1 SNHLY, CDR2 FYNNEI. CDR3 sequence (DNA): TGTGCCAGCAGTGAACAAGGGTTGGGGCCCCAGCATTTT. This codes for CASSEQGLGPQHF.